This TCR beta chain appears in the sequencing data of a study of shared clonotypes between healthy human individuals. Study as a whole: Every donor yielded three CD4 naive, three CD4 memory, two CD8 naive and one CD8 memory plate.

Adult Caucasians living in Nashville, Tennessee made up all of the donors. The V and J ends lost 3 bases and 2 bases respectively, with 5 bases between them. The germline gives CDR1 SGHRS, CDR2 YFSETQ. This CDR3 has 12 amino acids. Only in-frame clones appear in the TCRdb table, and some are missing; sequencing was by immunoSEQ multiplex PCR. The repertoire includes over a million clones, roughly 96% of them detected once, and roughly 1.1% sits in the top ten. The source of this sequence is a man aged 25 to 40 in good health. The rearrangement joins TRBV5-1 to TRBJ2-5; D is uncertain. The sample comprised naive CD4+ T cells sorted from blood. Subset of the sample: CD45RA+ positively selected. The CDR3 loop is CASSSSQETQYF. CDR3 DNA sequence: TGCGCCAGCAGCTCAAGTCAAGAGACCCAGTACTTC.